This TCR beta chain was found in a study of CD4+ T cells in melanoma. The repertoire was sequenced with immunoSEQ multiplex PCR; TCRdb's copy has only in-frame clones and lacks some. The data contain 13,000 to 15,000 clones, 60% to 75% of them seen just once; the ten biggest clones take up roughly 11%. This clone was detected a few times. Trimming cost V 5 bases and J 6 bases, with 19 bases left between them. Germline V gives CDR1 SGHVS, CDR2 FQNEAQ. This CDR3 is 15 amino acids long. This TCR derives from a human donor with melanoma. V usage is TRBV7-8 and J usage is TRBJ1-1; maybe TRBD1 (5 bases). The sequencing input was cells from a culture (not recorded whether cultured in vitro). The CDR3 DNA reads TGTGCCAGCAGCACCATCGGGGGAGGGGTCTCTGAAGCTTTCTTT. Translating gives CASSTIGGGVSEAFF.